This T cell receptor beta chain is drawn from a study of cytomegalovirus exposure and HLA in healthy donors. Primers: 60 Vbeta forward and 13 Jbeta reverse. Profiled with immunoSEQ multiplex PCR; TCRdb holds only in-frame clones, not every one. The sample carries roughly 100,000 clones, roughly 60% recorded once. This CDR3 comprises 14 residues. V was trimmed by 3 bases and J by 8 bases, leaving 13 bases between them. The germline V gene encodes CDR1 KGHSH and CDR2 LQKENI. The receptor was derived from a human donor in good health. The sample was PBMCs. The chain recombines TRBV18 with TRBJ2-2; D remains ambiguous. The CDR3 reads CASSPSGFKGELFF. As DNA, the CDR3 is TGTGCCAGCTCACCGTCCGGGTTTAAGGGGGAGCTGTTTTTT.